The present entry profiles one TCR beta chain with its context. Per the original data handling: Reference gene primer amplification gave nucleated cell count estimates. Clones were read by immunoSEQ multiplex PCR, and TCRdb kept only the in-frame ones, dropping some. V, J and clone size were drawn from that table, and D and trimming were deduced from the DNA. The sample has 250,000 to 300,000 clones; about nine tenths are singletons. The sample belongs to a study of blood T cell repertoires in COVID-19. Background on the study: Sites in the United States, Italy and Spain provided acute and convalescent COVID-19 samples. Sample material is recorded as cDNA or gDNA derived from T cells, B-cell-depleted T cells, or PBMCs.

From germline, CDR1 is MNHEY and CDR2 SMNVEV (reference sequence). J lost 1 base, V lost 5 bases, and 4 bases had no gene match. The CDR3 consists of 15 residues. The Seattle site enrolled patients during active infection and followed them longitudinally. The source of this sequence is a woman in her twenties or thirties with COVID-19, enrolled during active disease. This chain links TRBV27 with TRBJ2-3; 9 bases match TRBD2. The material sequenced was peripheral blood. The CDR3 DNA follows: TGTGCCAGCAGTCGACTAGCGGCTCGCACAGATACGCAGTATTTT. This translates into CASSRLAARTDTQYF.